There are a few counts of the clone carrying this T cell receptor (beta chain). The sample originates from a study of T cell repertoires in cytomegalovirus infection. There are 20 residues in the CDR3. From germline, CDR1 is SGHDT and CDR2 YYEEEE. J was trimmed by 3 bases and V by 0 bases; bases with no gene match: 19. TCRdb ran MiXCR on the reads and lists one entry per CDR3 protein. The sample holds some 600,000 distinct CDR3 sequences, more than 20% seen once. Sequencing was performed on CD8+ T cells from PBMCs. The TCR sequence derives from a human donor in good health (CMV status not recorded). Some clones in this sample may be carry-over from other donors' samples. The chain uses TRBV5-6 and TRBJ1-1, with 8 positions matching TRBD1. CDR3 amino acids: CASSLVGPRGQNIPDTEAFF. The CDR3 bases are TGTGCCAGCAGCTTGGTAGGACCCAGGGGGCAAAATATCCCTGACACTGAAGCTTTCTTT.